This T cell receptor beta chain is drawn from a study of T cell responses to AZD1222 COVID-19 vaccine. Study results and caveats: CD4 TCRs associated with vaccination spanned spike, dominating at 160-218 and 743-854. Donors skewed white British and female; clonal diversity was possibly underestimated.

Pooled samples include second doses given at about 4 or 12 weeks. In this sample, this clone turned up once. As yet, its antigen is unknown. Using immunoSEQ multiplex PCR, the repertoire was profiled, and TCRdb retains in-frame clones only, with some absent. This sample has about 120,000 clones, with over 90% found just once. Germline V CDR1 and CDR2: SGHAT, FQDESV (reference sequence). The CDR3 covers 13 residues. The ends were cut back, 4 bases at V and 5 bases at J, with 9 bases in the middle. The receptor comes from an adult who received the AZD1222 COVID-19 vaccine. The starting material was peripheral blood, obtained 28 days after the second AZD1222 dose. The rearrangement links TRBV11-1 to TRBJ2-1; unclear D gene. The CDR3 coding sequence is TGTGCCAGCAGCTGGGCCGGAGACAATGAGCAGTTCTTC. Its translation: CASSWAGDNEQFF. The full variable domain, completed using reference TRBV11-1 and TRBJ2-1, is EAEVAQSPRYKITEKSQAVAFWCDPISGHATLYWYRQILGQGPELLVQFQDESVVDDSQLPKDRFSAERLKGVDSTLKIQPAELGDSAMYLCASSWAGDNEQFFGPGTRLTVL.